The entry that follows covers one T cell receptor (beta chain) sequence. In the original workflow: Reference gene primers were amplified, and this amplification served to estimate nucleated cell counts. Sequenced by immunoSEQ multiplex PCR; TCRdb stores in-frame clones only, minus some. V and J calls and clone size follow that table, whereas D and trimming were derived from the DNA. The sample has 200,000 to 250,000 clones; 82% are singletons. These data come from a study of blood T cell repertoires in COVID-19. Study in general: Spain, Italy and the United States supplied samples that represented acute and convalescent COVID-19. PBMCs, B-cell-depleted T cells, or T cells were the source of the cDNA or gDNA that made up the material.

The Seattle patients, enrolled during active infection, were followed longitudinally. Trimming took 5 bases from V and 6 from J, leaving 11 bases between them. CDR1 SGHTA and CDR2 FQGTGA come from the germline V gene. The CDR3 is made up of 13 amino acids. The chain employs TRBV7-3 and TRBJ1-5, with D hard to call. The sequenced sample consisted of peripheral blood. This receptor was identified in a woman aged 70 to 79 with COVID-19, enrolled during active disease. CDR3 region: CASSPGLGQPQHF. DNA for the CDR3: TGTGCCAGCAGCCCAGGATTAGGTCAGCCCCAGCATTTT.